Listed here are 15 T cell receptor beta chains from one sample, sequenced in a study of T cell repertoires in cytomegalovirus infection. The antigens of these receptors remain unknown. TCRdb analysed the reads with MiXCR anew, one entry per CDR3 protein. The data contain fewer than 1,000,000 distinct CDR3 sequences, around 32% of them singletons. The starting material was cultured CD8+ T cells from PBMCs, obtained from culture after CMV antigen stimulation. Every receptor here comes from a human donor in good health (CMV status not recorded). Some clones in this sample may be carry-over from other donors' samples.

There are many counts of this clonotype. This chain connects TRBV7-2 to TRBJ2-1, with 7 bases fitting TRBD1. The CDR3 loop spans 16 amino acids. The germline V gene has CDR1 SGHTA and CDR2 FQGNSA. V shed 1 base, J shed 3 bases, and the junction held 6 bases outside the gene matches. The CDR3 region is CASSLEDRRYYNEQFF. The DNA of the CDR3 is TGTGCCAGCAGCTTAGAGGACAGGAGATACTACAATGAGCAGTTCTTC.

This sequence joins TRBV2 and TRBJ2-3, with a weak D call TRBD1 (7 bases). The V end was cut by 8 bases, the J end by 4 bases, with 22 bases between. The CDR3 spans 16 residues. CDR1 SNHLY and CDR2 FYNNEI come from the germline V gene. The CDR3 DNA reads as TGTGCCAGCTCAGAACAGGGGTCGGGGGAACCAGATACGCAGTATTTT. Translating it yields CASSEQGSGEPDTQYF.

About this clonotype itself: At one of its ends the junction is not consistent with the germline gene, which may arise from a read error. The chain carries TRBV28 and TRBJ1-1, with a weak D call TRBD1 (5 bases). Germline lookup yields CDR1 MDHEN and CDR2 SYDVKM. The CDR3 loop spans 14 amino acids. The CDR3 nucleotides read TGTGCCAGCACTTTAGGGGTAGGGAACACTGAAGCTTTCTTT. Protein product: CASTLGVGNTEAFF.

This clonotype showed up just a few times. The chain links TRBV6-2 or TRBV6-3 to TRBJ1-2, with 11 bases matching TRBD1. The junction had 4 bases not matched to a gene; V was cut back by 2 bases and J by 2 bases. Germline assignment: CDR1 MNHEY and CDR2 SVGEGT. The CDR3 covers 16 residues. DNA of the CDR3: TGTGCCAGCAGTTACCGGACAGGGGGCTCAAACTATGGCTACACCTTC. It translates to CASSYRTGGSNYGYTF.

CDR3 in amino acids: CSARVLAGASSYEQYF. The CDR3 DNA is TGCAGTGCTAGAGTTCTAGCGGGGGCCTCCTCCTACGAGCAGTACTTC. The rearrangement links TRBV20-1 to TRBJ2-7, with 10 bases matching TRBD2. V was pared by 1 base and J by 0 bases, with 6 bases of the junction left unmatched. The CDR3 consists of 16 residues. Germline V CDR1 and CDR2: DFQATT, SNEGSKA (reference sequence).

V gene TRBV6-4 combines with J gene TRBJ2-7, with D perhaps given as TRBD1 or TRBD2 (5 bases each). Germline assignment: CDR1 MRHNA and CDR2 SNTAGT. This CDR3 is built from 13 residues. V shed 3 bases and J shed 2 bases, with 8 bases lying between them. The DNA of the CDR3 is TGTGCCAGCAGTGAGGGGGAAACCTACGAGCAGTACTTC. Its protein product is CASSEGETYEQYF.

This clonotype was observed a few times. The chain links TRBV12-3 or TRBV12-4 to TRBJ1-5; D may be TRBD1 (6 bases). V was cut by 5 bases and J by 6 bases, with 14 bases left in between. There are 14 residues in the CDR3. The CDR3 loop is CASSHNRVAQPQHF. As DNA, the CDR3 is TGTGCCAGCAGTCATAACAGGGTAGCTCAGCCCCAGCATTTT.

In this sample, this clonotype turned up many times. This rearrangement joins TRBV6-1 to TRBJ2-2; D is undetermined. The CDR3 totals 14 residues. With 3 bases removed from V and 3 bases from J, the gap between germline ends came to 8 bases. CDR1 is MNHNS and CDR2 is SASEGT in the germline V gene. Here the CDR3 DNA reads TGTGCCAGCAGTGAGATGAGGTACACCGGGGAGCTGTTTTTT. It specifies CASSEMRYTGELFF.

V usage is TRBV5-1 and J usage is TRBJ1-4, with TRBD1 matching 7 bases. The CDR3 contains 17 residues. Germline V gene sequence: CDR1 SGHRS, CDR2 YFSETQ. Unmatched junction bases numbered 16, after V lost 4 bases and J lost 7 bases. CDR3 nucleotides: TGCGCCAGCAGCCGGGGCAAGGGTGAAGGGGGCTTTGAAAAACTGTTTTTT. Translated, it gives CASSRGKGEGGFEKLFF.

In regard to this clonotype: The CDR3 carries no conserved terminal phenylalanine or tryptophan, so it likely arises from a read error. V usage is TRBV7-2 and J usage is TRBJ1-5; 7 bases line up with TRBD1. Trimming removed 7 bases from V and 8 bases from J; junction bases left unmatched: 11. The CDR3 runs 14 residues. The germline CDR1 and CDR2 sequences are SGHTA and FQGNSA. In nucleotides, the CDR3 is TGTGCCAGCACTGGAGGGGGCCCCGGGGAGCCCCAGCATGTT. Residues: CASTGGGPGEPQHV.

This clonotype was seen a few times. The chain recombines TRBV9 with TRBJ2-1, with 13 bases identical to TRBD2. V lost 4 bases to trimming and J lost 0 bases; unmatched junction nucleotides: 7. The CDR3 consists of 18 residues. Germline V gene lookup returns CDR1 SGDLS and CDR2 YYNGEE. The CDR3 sequence: CASSITSGGATSYNEQFF. CDR3 in DNA: TGTGCCAGCAGCATCACTAGCGGGGGGGCCACCTCCTACAATGAGCAGTTCTTC.

The chain joins TRBV6-5 to TRBJ2-7; 7 nucleotides match TRBD2. Germline V gene sequence: CDR1 MNHEY, CDR2 SVGAGI. The CDR3 is 13 amino acids. The junction had 4 bases not matched to a gene; V was cut back by 2 bases and J by 6 bases. The CDR3 reads CASSYGGGSEQYV. The DNA for the CDR3 is TGTGCCAGCAGTTACGGCGGGGGTTCCGAGCAGTACGTC.

This clonotype was detected a few times. The V call is TRBV28, the J call TRBJ1-5, with a possible D match to TRBD1 (6 bases). Trimming shortened V by 6 bases and J by 0 bases, and 15 bases separated the two germline ends. The germline V gene has CDR1 MDHEN and CDR2 SYDVKM. This CDR3 is built from 16 residues. The CDR3 is CASRVQGPYSNQPQHF. CDR3 nucleotides: TGTGCCAGCAGGGTACAGGGACCTTATAGCAATCAGCCCCAGCATTTT.

This clonotype was picked up a small number of times. The chain carries TRBV28 and TRBJ2-1; D remains ambiguous. Germline assignment: CDR1 MDHEN and CDR2 SYDVKM. Trimming shortened V by 3 bases and J by 2 bases, and 11 bases separated the two germline ends. The CDR3 sequence is 15 residues long. The chain's CDR3 is CASSFFRQAYNEQFF. CDR3 sequence (DNA): TGTGCCAGCAGTTTTTTCCGGCAGGCCTACAATGAGCAGTTCTTC.

J is TRBJ2-7 and V is TRBV6-2 or TRBV6-3, with D maybe TRBD1 (6 bases). CDR1 is MNHEY, CDR2 SVGEGT, per germline. V shed 5 bases and J shed 3 bases, with 17 bases lying between them. The CDR3 sequence is 15 residues long. This chain's CDR3 is CASSNRQEPGYEQYV. As DNA, the CDR3 is TGTGCCAGCAGTAACCGACAGGAACCGGGCTACGAGCAGTACGTC.